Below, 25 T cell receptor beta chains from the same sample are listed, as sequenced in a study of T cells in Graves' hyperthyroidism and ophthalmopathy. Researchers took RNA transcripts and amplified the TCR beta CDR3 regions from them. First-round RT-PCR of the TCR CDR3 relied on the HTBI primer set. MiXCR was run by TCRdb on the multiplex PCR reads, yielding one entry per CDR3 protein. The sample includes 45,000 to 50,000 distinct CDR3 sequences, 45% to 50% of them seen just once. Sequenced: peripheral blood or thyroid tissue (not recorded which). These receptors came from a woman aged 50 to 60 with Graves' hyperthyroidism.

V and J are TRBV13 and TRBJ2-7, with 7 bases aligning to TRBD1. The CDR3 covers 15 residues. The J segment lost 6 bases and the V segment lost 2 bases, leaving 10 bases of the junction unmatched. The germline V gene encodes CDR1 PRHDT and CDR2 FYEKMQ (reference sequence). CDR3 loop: CASSLWSMAGGEQYF. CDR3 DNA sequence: TGTGCCAGCAGCTTATGGTCGATGGCAGGGGGCGAGCAGTACTTC.

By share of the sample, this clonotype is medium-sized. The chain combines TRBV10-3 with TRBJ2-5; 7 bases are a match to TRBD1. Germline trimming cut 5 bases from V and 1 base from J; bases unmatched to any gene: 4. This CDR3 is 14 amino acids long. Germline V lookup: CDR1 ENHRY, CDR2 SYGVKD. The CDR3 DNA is TGTGCCATCAGTACTGACAGGGCCCAAGAGACCCAGTACTTC. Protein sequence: CAISTDRAQETQYF.

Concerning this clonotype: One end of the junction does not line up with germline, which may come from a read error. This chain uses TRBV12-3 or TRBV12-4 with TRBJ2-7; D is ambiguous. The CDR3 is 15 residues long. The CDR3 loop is CASGSRDQYSYERYF. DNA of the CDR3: TGTGCCAGCGGTTCCAGAGATCAATACTCCTACGAGCGGTACTTC.

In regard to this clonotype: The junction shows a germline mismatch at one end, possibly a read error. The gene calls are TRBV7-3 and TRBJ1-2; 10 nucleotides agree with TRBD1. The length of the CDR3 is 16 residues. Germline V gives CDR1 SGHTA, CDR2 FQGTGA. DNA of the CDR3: TGTGCTAGCAGCTCTAGCGGGGACAGGGGAACCTATGGCTACGCCTTC. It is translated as CASSSSGDRGTYGYAF.

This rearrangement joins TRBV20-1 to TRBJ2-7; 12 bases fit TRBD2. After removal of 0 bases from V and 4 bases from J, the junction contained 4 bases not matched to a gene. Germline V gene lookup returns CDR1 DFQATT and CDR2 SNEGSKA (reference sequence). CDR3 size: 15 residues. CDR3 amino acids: CSARDMTSGSYEQYF. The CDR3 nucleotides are TGCAGTGCTAGAGACATGACTAGCGGGAGTTACGAGCAGTACTTC.

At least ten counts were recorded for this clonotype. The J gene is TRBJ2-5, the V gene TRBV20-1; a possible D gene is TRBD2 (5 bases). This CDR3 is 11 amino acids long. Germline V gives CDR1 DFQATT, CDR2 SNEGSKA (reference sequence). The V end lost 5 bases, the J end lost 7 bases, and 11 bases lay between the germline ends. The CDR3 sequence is CSAVRAGTQYF. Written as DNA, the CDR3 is TGCAGTGCTGTTCGGGCGGGGACCCAGTACTTC.

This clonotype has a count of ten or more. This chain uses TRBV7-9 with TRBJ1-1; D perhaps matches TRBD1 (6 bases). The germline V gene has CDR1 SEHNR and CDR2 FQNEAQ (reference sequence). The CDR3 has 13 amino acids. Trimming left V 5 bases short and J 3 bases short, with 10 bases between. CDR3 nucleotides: TGTGCCAGCAGCCATACAGGGTACACTGAAGCTTTCTTT. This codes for CASSHTGYTEAFF.

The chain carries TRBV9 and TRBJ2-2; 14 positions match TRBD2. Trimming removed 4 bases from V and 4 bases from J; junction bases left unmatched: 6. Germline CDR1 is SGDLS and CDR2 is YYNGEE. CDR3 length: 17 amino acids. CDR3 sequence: CASSPMTSGRGTGELFF. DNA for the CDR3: TGTGCCAGCAGCCCGATGACTAGCGGGAGGGGCACCGGGGAGCTGTTTTTT. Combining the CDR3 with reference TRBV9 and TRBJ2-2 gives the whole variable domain DSGVTQTPKHLITATGQRVTLRCSPRSGDLSVYWYQQSLDQGLQFLIQYYNGEERAKGNILERFSAQQFPDLHSELNLSSLELGDSALYFCASSPMTSGRGTGELFFGEGSRLTVL.

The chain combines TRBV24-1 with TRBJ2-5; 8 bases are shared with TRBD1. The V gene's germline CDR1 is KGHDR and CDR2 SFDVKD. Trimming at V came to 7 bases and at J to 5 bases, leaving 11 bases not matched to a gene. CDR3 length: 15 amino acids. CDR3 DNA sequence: TGTGCCACCAGAAAAGGACAGGGTGCGTTGGAGACCCAGTACTTC. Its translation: CATRKGQGALETQYF.

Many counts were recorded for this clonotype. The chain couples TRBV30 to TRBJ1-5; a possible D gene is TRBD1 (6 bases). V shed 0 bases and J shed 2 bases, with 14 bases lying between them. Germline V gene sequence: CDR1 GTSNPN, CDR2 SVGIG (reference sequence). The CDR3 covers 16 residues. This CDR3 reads CAWSVGGFGGNQPQHF. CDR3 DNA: TGTGCCTGGAGTGTAGGGGGTTTCGGGGGCAATCAGCCCCAGCATTTT.

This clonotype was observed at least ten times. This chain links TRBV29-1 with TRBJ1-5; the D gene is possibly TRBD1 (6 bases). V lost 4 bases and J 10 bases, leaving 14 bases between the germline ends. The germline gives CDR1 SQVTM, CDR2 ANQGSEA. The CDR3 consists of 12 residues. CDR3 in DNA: TGCAGCGTTGGAGCAGGGGAGGGACCCCAGCATTTT. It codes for CSVGAGEGPQHF.

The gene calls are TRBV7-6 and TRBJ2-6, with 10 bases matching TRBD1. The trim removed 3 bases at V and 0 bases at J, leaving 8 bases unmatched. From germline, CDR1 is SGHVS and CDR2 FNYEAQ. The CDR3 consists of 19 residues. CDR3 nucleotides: TGTGCCAGCAGCTTTCCCCCGGGACAGGGGCGCTCTGGGGCCAACGTCCTGACTTTC. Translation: CASSFPPGQGRSGANVLTF.

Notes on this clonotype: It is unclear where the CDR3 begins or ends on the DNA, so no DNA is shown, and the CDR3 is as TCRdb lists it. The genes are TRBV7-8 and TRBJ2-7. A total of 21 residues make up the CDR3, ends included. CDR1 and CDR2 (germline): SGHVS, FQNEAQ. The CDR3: CASSIYLCSVRGGTKAHEQYF.

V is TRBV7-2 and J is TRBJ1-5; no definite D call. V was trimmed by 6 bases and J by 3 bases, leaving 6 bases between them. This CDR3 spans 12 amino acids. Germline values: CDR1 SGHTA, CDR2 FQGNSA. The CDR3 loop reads CASSFHNQPQHF. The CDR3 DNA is TGTGCCAGCAGTTTCCACAATCAGCCCCAGCATTTT. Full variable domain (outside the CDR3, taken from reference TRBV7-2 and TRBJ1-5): GAGVSQSPSNKVTEKGKDVELRCDPISGHTALYWYRQSLGQGLEFLIYFQGNSAPDKSGLPSDRFSAERTGGSVSTLTIQRTQQEDSAVYLCASSFHNQPQHFGDGTRLSIL.

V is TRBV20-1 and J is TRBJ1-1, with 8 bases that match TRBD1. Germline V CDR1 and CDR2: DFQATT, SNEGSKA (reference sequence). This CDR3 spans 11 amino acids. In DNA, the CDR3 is TGCAGCGCAGGGGGCTACACTGAAGCTTTCTTT. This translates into CSAGGYTEAFF.

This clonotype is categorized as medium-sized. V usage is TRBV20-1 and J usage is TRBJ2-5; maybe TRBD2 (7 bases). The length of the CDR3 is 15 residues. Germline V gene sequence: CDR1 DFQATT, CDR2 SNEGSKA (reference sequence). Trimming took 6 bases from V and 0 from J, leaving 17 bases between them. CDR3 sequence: CSAERAGAYQETQYF. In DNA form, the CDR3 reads TGCAGTGCGGAGAGGGCGGGGGCGTACCAAGAGACCCAGTACTTC.

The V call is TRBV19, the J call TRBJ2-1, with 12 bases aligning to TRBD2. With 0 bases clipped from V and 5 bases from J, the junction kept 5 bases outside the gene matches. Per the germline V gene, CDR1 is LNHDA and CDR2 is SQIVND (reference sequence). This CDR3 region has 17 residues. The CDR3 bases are TGTGCCAGTAGTATAGATCTGAGGACTAGCGGGAACAATGAGCAGTTCTTC. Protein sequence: CASSIDLRTSGNNEQFF.

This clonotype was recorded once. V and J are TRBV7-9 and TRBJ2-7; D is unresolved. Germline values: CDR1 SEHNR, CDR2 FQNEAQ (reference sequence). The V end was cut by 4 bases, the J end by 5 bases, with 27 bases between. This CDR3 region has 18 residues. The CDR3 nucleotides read TGTGCCAGCAGCTCCAACTCCGGGCCCGGCGCGGAATGGGACGAGCAGTACTTC. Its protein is CASSSNSGPGAEWDEQYF.

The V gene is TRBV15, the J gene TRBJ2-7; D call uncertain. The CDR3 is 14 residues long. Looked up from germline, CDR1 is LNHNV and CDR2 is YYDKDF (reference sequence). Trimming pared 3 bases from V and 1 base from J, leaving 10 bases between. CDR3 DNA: TGTGCCACCAGCAGTCCCCGGAAGTCCTACGAGCAGTACTTC. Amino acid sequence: CATSSPRKSYEQYF.

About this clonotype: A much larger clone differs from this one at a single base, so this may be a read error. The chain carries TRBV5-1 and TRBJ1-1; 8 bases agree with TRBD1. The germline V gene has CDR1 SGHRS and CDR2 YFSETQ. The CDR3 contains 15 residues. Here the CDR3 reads CASSRTTGANTVAFF. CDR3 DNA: TGCGCCAGCAGCCGGACGACAGGGGCAAACACTGTAGCTTTCTTT.

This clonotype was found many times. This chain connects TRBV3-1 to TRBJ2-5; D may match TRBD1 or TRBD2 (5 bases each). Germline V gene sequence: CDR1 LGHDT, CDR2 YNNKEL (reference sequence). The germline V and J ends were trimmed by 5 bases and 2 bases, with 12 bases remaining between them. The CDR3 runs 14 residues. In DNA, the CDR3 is TGTGCCAGCAGCGTGGGACCGATACAAGAGACCCAGTACTTC. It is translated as CASSVGPIQETQYF.

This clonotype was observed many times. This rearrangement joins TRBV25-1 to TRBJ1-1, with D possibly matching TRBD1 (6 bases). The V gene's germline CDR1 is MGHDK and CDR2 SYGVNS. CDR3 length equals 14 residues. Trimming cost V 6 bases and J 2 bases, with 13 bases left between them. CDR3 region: CASRGAGRNTEAFF. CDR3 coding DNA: TGTGCCAGCAGGGGGGCAGGGCGAAACACTGAAGCTTTCTTT.

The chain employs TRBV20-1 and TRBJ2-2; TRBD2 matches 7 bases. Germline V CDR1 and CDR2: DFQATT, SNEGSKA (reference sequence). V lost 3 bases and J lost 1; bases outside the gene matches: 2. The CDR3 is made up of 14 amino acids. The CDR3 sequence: CSASGLGNTGELFF. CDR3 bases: TGCAGTGCTAGTGGACTAGGGAACACCGGGGAGCTGTTTTTT.

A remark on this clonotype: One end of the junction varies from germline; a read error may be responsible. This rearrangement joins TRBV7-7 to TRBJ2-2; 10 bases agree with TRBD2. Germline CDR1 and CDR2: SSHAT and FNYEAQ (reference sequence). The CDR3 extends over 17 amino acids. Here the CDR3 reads CASSRHSGRTRAGELFF. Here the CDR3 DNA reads TGTGCTAGCAGCCGACATAGCGGGAGGACCAGGGCCGGGGAGCTGTTTTTT.

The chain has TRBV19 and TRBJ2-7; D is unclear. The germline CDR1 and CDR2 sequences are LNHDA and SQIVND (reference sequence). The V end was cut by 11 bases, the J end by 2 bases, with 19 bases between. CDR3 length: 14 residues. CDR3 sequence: CASSARHATYEQYF. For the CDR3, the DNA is TGTGCCTCCAGCGCGAGGCACGCAACCTACGAGCAGTACTTC.